These 17 T cell receptor beta chains share one sample of origin, sequenced in a study of blood T cell repertoires in COVID-19. TCRdb's table, derived via immunoSEQ multiplex PCR, lists solely in-frame clones and lacks some. Of a few hundred thousand clones detected, under 95% appear once; the ten largest clones hold roughly 20%. Sequenced material: PBMCs or T cells enriched from blood (not recorded which). These receptors were obtained from a woman aged 25 to 45 who had recovered from COVID-19.

The chain carries TRBV6-5 and TRBJ1-1, with D perhaps TRBD1 (5 bases). V was cut by 6 bases and J by 1 base, with 15 bases left in between. There are 15 residues in the CDR3. Germline lookup yields CDR1 MNHEY and CDR2 SVGAGI. The CDR3 sequence: CASSISGSSNTEAFF. Written as DNA, the CDR3 is TGTGCCAGCAGCATATCAGGGTCTTCGAACACTGAAGCTTTCTTT.

Only one count was recorded for this clone. The J gene is TRBJ2-1, the V gene TRBV12-3 or TRBV12-4, with 10 positions matching TRBD2. The CDR3 sequence is 13 residues long. With V trimmed by 6 bases and J by 8 bases, 4 bases remained unmatched. CDR3 amino acids: CASRSGGADEQFF. The CDR3 nucleotides read TGTGCCAGCAGAAGCGGGGGGGCCGATGAGCAGTTCTTC.

This chain connects TRBV28 to TRBJ1-5, with a weak D call TRBD1 (5 bases). CDR1 is MDHEN and CDR2 is SYDVKM in the germline V gene. The germline V and J ends were trimmed by 11 bases and 6 bases, with 14 bases remaining between them. The CDR3 totals 12 residues. The CDR3 is CAGGGTGQPQHF. Here the CDR3 DNA reads TGTGCCGGGGGGGGGACGGGTCAGCCCCAGCATTTT.

The rearrangement joins TRBV15 to TRBJ1-1; TRBD1 agrees at 11 bases. The J segment lost 4 bases and the V segment lost 5 bases, leaving 9 bases of the junction unmatched. The CDR3 is 16 amino acids. The V gene's germline CDR1 is LNHNV and CDR2 YYDKDF (reference sequence). CDR3 in amino acids: CATSLGRTGGLTEAFF. The CDR3 DNA reads TGTGCCACCAGCCTCGGCCGGACAGGGGGCCTCACTGAAGCTTTCTTT.

As concerns this clone: The junction departs from germline at one end; a sequencing error may be responsible. This chain joins TRBV11-2 and TRBJ1-2, with D possibly matching TRBD1 (5 bases). CDR3 length equals 12 residues. Germline V gene lookup returns CDR1 SGHAT and CDR2 FQNNGV. The CDR3 coding sequence is TGTGCCAGCAGCGCGGGACTTTCCCTGGTTGCATTC. Residues: CASSAGLSLVAF. The full variable domain, with the rest looked up from reference TRBV11-2 and TRBJ1-2, is EAGVAQSPRYKIIEKRQSVAFWCNPISGHATLYWYQQILGQGPKLLIQFQNNGVVDDSQLPKDRFSAERLKGVDSTLKIQPAKLEDSAVYLCASSAGLSLVAFGSGTRLTVV.

The chain couples TRBV14 to TRBJ1-4, with a tentative D call TRBD1 (5 bases). This CDR3 spans 17 amino acids. Trimming took 0 bases from V and 7 from J, leaving 18 bases between them. Per the germline V gene, CDR1 is SGHDN and CDR2 is FVKESK. The CDR3 sequence: CASSQDRGTLVGEKLFF. CDR3 nucleotides: TGTGCCAGCAGCCAAGATCGCGGGACCCTGGTTGGTGAAAAACTGTTTTTT. The full variable domain, its missing parts supplied by reference TRBV14 and TRBJ1-4, is EAGVTQFPSHSVIEKGQTVTLRCDPISGHDNLYWYRRVMGKEIKFLLHFVKESKQDESGMPNNRFLAERTGGTYSTLKVQPAELEDSGVYFCASSQDRGTLVGEKLFFGSGTQLSVL.

CDR3 region: CASSPRQGSEQFF. In DNA, the CDR3 is TGTGCCAGCAGCCCCCGACAGGGATCGGAGCAGTTCTTC. The chain is built from TRBV7-2 and TRBJ2-1; 7 nucleotides line up with TRBD1. Per the germline V gene, CDR1 is SGHTA and CDR2 is FQGNSA. J gave up 10 bases and V 5 bases, and 8 bases lay outside the gene matches. CDR3 size: 13 residues.

The J gene is TRBJ2-3, the V gene TRBV5-4; the match to TRBD2 covers 10 bases. Germline V lookup: CDR1 SGHNT, CDR2 YYREEE (reference sequence). This CDR3 is built from 15 residues. Trimming removed 5 bases from V and 8 bases from J; junction bases left unmatched: 11. CDR3 region: CASRVAGGQVGTQYF. CDR3 sequence (DNA): TGTGCCAGCAGGGTAGCGGGGGGCCAGGTGGGTACGCAGTATTTT.

This clone has more than one count but fewer than ten. This chain connects TRBV21-1 to TRBJ2-5; the D call in the table, TRBD2, was not verified against the DNA. TRBV21-1 is annotated as a pseudogene. CDR3 length: 22 residues. CDR3 protein: CASSKGIGLKAGGRIKGETQYF. CDR3 nucleotides: TGTGCCAGCAGCAAAGGGATTGGGCTAAAGGCGGGAGGGCGTATAAAAGGGGAGACCCAGTACTTC.

The chain combines TRBV28 with TRBJ2-7, with TRBD2 matching over 7 bases. The germline V gene has CDR1 MDHEN and CDR2 SYDVKM. The CDR3 is made up of 13 amino acids. Germline trimming cut 4 bases from V and 3 bases from J; bases unmatched to any gene: 3. The chain's CDR3 is CASSSAGDYEQYF. The CDR3 bases are TGTGCCAGCAGTTCGGCGGGAGACTACGAGCAGTACTTC.

This clone was counted only a few times. Sequence at one end of the junction differs from germline and may be a read error. The chain recombines TRBV7-7 with TRBJ2-1; 11 nucleotides line up with TRBD1. The germline gives CDR1 SSHAT, CDR2 FNYEAQ (reference sequence). The CDR3 sequence is 15 residues long. CDR3 in DNA: TGTGCTAGCAGCTCCGCCGGGACAGGGGGCAATGAGCAGTTCTTC. Amino acid sequence: CASSSAGTGGNEQFF.

V usage is TRBV7-9 and J usage is TRBJ2-1; the D gene is possibly TRBD1 (6 bases). Trimming left V 7 bases short and J 0 bases short, with 16 bases between. The CDR3 is 16 amino acids. Germline lookup yields CDR1 SEHNR and CDR2 FQNEAQ (reference sequence). The CDR3: CASTSLTGSSYNEQFF. The CDR3, as DNA: TGTGCCAGCACCTCCCTGACAGGTAGCTCCTACAATGAGCAGTTCTTC.

The CDR3 protein is CASSLFGQGYEQYF. The DNA for the CDR3 is TGTGCCAGCAGCTTATTTGGACAGGGCTACGAGCAGTACTTC. The chain carries TRBV7-6 and TRBJ2-7, with 8 bases identical to TRBD1. This CDR3 is built from 14 residues. Trimming took 2 bases from V and 3 from J; bases not matched to a gene: 3. CDR1 and CDR2 (germline): SGHVS, FNYEAQ.

This clone has more than one count but fewer than ten. The V gene is TRBV10-2, the J gene TRBJ2-1; TRBD2 agrees at 11 bases. CDR1 and CDR2 (germline): WSHSY, SAAADI. V dropped 7 bases and J dropped 10; count of bases not matched to a gene: 6. This CDR3 contains 13 residues. The CDR3 coding sequence is TGCGCCAGCAAGACTAGCGGGGAGATCGAGCAGTTCTTC. It encodes CASKTSGEIEQFF.

The chain is built from TRBV4-1 and TRBJ1-2; D is possibly TRBD1 (5 bases). The CDR3 is made up of 15 amino acids. V lost 0 bases, J lost 8 bases, and 16 bases lay in between. CDR1 and CDR2 (germline): MGHRA, YSYEKL. CDR3 residues: CASSQEGGQRGGYTF. CDR3 sequence (DNA): TGCGCCAGCAGCCAAGAGGGAGGGCAGCGGGGCGGCTACACCTTC.

This chain connects TRBV19 to TRBJ2-1; D gene unclear. Germline assignment: CDR1 LNHDA and CDR2 SQIVND (reference sequence). The CDR3 consists of 15 residues. V was pared by 4 bases and J by 0 bases, with 10 bases between. CDR3: CASSSGGSSYNEQFF. The CDR3 region has the DNA TGTGCCAGTAGTAGCGGCGGAAGCTCCTACAATGAGCAGTTCTTC.

This clone was seen only once. The V and J genes are TRBV19 and TRBJ1-1; no definite D call. V shed 3 bases and J shed 4 bases, with 9 bases lying between them. The germline V gene has CDR1 LNHDA and CDR2 SQIVND (reference sequence). CDR3 length: 13 residues. The CDR3 protein is CASSIAGVTEAFF. The CDR3, as DNA: TGTGCCAGTAGTATTGCGGGAGTCACTGAAGCTTTCTTT.